A single sample is the source of the 21 T cell receptor beta chains below, sequenced in a study of blood T cell repertoires in COVID-19. TCRdb's copy holds only in-frame clones and misses some; the assay was immunoSEQ multiplex PCR. The table shows tens of thousands of clones, with 70% to 90% occurring only once. The sequencing input was peripheral blood. These TCRs come from a human donor with active COVID-19. The donor label of this sample is uncertain.

The CDR3 nucleotides read TGTGCCTGCCGCGTTGCGGGCAATAATTCACCCCTCCACTTT. This encodes CACRVAGNNSPLHF. This sequence joins TRBV27 and TRBJ1-6; D gene ambiguous. V was cut by 11 bases and J by 5 bases, with 16 bases left in between. The germline CDR1 and CDR2 sequences are MNHEY and SMNVEV (reference sequence). The CDR3 contains 14 residues.

The rearrangement links TRBV5-1 to TRBJ2-3; weak D call: TRBD2 (6 bases). V lost 5 bases, J lost 4 bases, and 11 bases lay in between. CDR1 SGHRS and CDR2 YFSETQ come from the germline V gene. The CDR3 extends over 13 amino acids. DNA for the CDR3: TGCGCCAGCAGTAGTCCGGGGGCAGATACGCAGTATTTT. Its protein is CASSSPGADTQYF.

The J gene is TRBJ2-4, the V gene TRBV20-1; no firm D call. This CDR3 is 10 amino acids long. V lost 5 bases to trimming and J lost 7 bases, with 6 bases between them. Germline CDR1 and CDR2: DFQATT and SNEGSKA (reference sequence). CDR3 sequence reads: CSAEDNIQYF. CDR3 sequence (DNA): TGCAGTGCTGAGGATAACATTCAGTACTTC.

The chain uses TRBV19 and TRBJ2-5; D is possibly TRBD1 (5 bases). The CDR3 spans 16 residues. The V gene's germline CDR1 is LNHDA and CDR2 SQIVND (reference sequence). V lost 1 base, J lost 0 bases, and 12 bases lay in between. The CDR3 sequence: CASSIGQHGNQETQYF. The DNA of the CDR3 is TGTGCCAGTAGTATAGGACAGCATGGAAACCAAGAGACCCAGTACTTC.

This clone was observed once. The J gene is TRBJ2-3, the V gene TRBV27; D not certain. V was clipped by 5 bases and J by 2 bases, with 17 bases between them. CDR1 is MNHEY and CDR2 is SMNVEV in the germline V gene (reference sequence). The CDR3 extends over 16 amino acids. The CDR3 coding sequence is TGTGCCAGCAGTCGGATGCGGATACTTTTCACAGATACGCAGTATTTT. Translating it yields CASSRMRILFTDTQYF.

A single count supports this clone. The chain combines TRBV9 with TRBJ2-1; 9 bases are shared with TRBD2. Trimming at V came to 3 bases and at J to 7 bases, leaving 14 bases not matched to a gene. Germline V lookup: CDR1 SGDLS, CDR2 YYNGEE. The CDR3 contains 17 residues. The CDR3 here is CASSASLGGRGANEQFF. For the CDR3, the DNA is TGTGCCAGCAGCGCCTCCCTGGGCGGGAGGGGAGCAAATGAGCAGTTCTTC.

In its sample, this clone was seen once. The chain is built from TRBV9 and TRBJ2-2; TRBD2 agrees at 9 bases. Germline-derived CDR1 and CDR2 are SGDLS and YYNGEE. The CDR3 sequence is 16 residues long. The ends lost 4 bases at V and 7 bases at J; junction bases unmatched: 11. This chain's CDR3 is CASSSPAGGPVGELFF. In DNA form, the CDR3 reads TGTGCCAGCAGCTCCCCGGCGGGAGGGCCTGTCGGGGAGCTGTTTTTT.

The chain couples TRBV4-3 to TRBJ2-7; D is perhaps TRBD2 (5 bases). V lost 0 bases and J 0 bases, leaving 12 bases between the germline ends. Germline V gene sequence: CDR1 LGHNA, CDR2 YSLEER. CDR3 size: 16 residues. Here the CDR3 reads CASSQDLGVNSYEQYF. CDR3 sequence (DNA): TGCGCCAGCAGCCAAGATCTCGGGGTTAACTCCTACGAGCAGTACTTC.

By share, this clone ranks as medium-sized. V is TRBV6-2 or TRBV6-3 and J is TRBJ2-7; TRBD1 might be the D (6 bases). Trimming removed 6 bases from V and 0 bases from J, with 15 bases in between. CDR3 length: 15 amino acids. The germline gives CDR1 MNHEY, CDR2 SVGEGT. This CDR3 reads CASSSYQGSSYEQYF. The CDR3 region has the DNA TGTGCCAGCAGCTCATACCAGGGGAGCTCCTACGAGCAGTACTTC.

This chain joins TRBV28 and TRBJ1-5, with D possibly matching TRBD1 (6 bases). The germline V gene encodes CDR1 MDHEN and CDR2 SYDVKM. Trimming removed 1 base at V and 4 bases at J, with 8 bases between. The length of the CDR3 is 14 residues. CDR3 in amino acids: CASSLSQGNQPQHF. Written as DNA, the CDR3 is TGTGCCAGCAGTTTATCCCAGGGGAATCAGCCCCAGCATTTT. The full variable domain, with the rest looked up from reference TRBV28 and TRBJ1-5, is DVKVTQSSRYLVKRTGEKVFLECVQDMDHENMFWYRQDPGLGLRLIYFSYDVKMKEKGDIPEGYSVSREKKERFSLILESASTNQTSMYLCASSLSQGNQPQHFGDGTRLSIL.

The genes are TRBV6-5 and TRBJ2-5, with 7 bases identical to TRBD2. Unmatched junction bases numbered 10, after V lost 0 bases and J lost 9 bases. Germline values: CDR1 MNHEY, CDR2 SVGAGI. The CDR3 covers 15 residues. The CDR3 DNA reads TGTGCCAGCAGTTACTCGAGGCCCGGGGGAGGGCCCCAGTACTTC. Amino acid sequence: CASSYSRPGGGPQYF.

The chain is built from TRBV28 and TRBJ2-7, with D tentatively TRBD2 (6 bases). The CDR3 is 16 amino acids. Germline assignment: CDR1 MDHEN and CDR2 SYDVKM. Between the trimmed V and J ends, which lost 5 bases and 3 bases, there was a span of 20 bases. Written as DNA, the CDR3 is TGTGCCAGCAGTCTTCCCCCCGGGACTGCGATCTACGAGCAGTACTTC. Translation: CASSLPPGTAIYEQYF.

The V gene is TRBV18, the J gene TRBJ1-4, with no clear D. This CDR3 contains 16 residues. V was trimmed by 3 bases and J by 8 bases, leaving 19 bases between them. CDR1 and CDR2 from the germline V gene are KGHSH and LQKENI. The CDR3 region has the DNA TGTGCCAGCTCACCTGACGCTAGAAAAGACGGCGAAAAACTGTTTTTT. Residues: CASSPDARKDGEKLFF.

As for this clone: The identical CDR3 is also encoded by other nucleotide sequences in the sample. The chain links TRBV28 to TRBJ1-5, with D tentatively TRBD1 (5 bases). This CDR3 contains 15 residues. With 3 bases removed from V and 0 bases from J, the gap between germline ends came to 9 bases. Germline V gene sequence: CDR1 MDHEN, CDR2 SYDVKM. DNA for the CDR3: TGTGCCAGCAGTTTGGGGGGGAATAGCAATCAGCCCCAGCATTTT. Amino acids: CASSLGGNSNQPQHF.

The V gene is TRBV6-5, the J gene TRBJ2-3, with 8 bases lining up with TRBD2. Per the germline V gene, CDR1 is MNHEY and CDR2 is SVGAGI. The CDR3 contains 14 residues. With V trimmed by 11 bases and J by 2 bases, 9 bases remained unmatched. CDR3 in DNA: TGTGCCGGCTCGACTAGCGCCCTCACAGATACGCAGTATTTT. Its translation is CAGSTSALTDTQYF.

The chain is built from TRBV30 and TRBJ1-2; D is unclear. The V end lost 8 bases, the J end lost 7 bases, and 14 bases lay between the germline ends. The germline CDR1 and CDR2 sequences are GTSNPN and SVGIG (reference sequence). This CDR3 region has 11 residues. The CDR3 bases are TGTGCCGGTTCGACTCGCGGTGGCTACACCTTC. Translating gives CAGSTRGGYTF. The entire variable domain, with the rest obtained from reference TRBV30 and TRBJ1-2, is as follows: SQTIHQWPATLVQPVGSPLSLECTVEGTSNPNLYWYRQAAGRGLQLLFYSVGIGQISSEVPQNLSASRPQDRQFILSSKKLLLSDSGFYLCAGSTRGGYTFGSGTRLTVV.

There are a few counts of this clone. This sequence joins TRBV5-1 and TRBJ2-6, with TRBD1 as a possible D gene (5 bases). The CDR3 runs 17 residues. Trimming shortened V by 3 bases and J by 0 bases, and 13 bases separated the two germline ends. CDR1 is SGHRS, CDR2 YFSETQ, per germline. As DNA, the CDR3 is TGCGCCAGCAGCTACGCTTCAGGGATCTCTGGGGCCAACGTCCTGACTTTC. As protein: CASSYASGISGANVLTF.

This clone has just one count. The sample has other DNA sequences that encode this CDR3 too. The rearrangement links TRBV6-5 to TRBJ2-1; TRBD2 agrees at 11 bases. The junction had 5 bases not matched to a gene; V was cut back by 6 bases and J by 4 bases. Germline CDR1 MNHEY, CDR2 SVGAGI. The CDR3 has 15 residues. The chain's CDR3 is CASSRTSGGYNEQFF. CDR3 DNA sequence: TGTGCCAGCAGCCGTACTAGCGGGGGATACAATGAGCAGTTCTTC.

This chain connects TRBV6-6 to TRBJ2-2; 8 nucleotides agree with TRBD2. V dropped 6 bases and J dropped 6; count of bases not matched to a gene: 9. The CDR3 runs to 15 residues. Germline V CDR1 and CDR2: MNHNY, SVGAGI (reference sequence). Written as DNA, the CDR3 is TGTGCCAGCAGCCTGGCGGGAGGTTACGCCGGGGAGCTGTTTTTT. Residues: CASSLAGGYAGELFF.

V and J are TRBV19 and TRBJ2-3; TRBD1 agrees at 7 bases. Germline-derived CDR1 and CDR2 are LNHDA and SQIVND (reference sequence). The CDR3 has 16 residues. The J segment lost 0 bases and the V segment lost 5 bases, leaving 8 bases of the junction unmatched. The CDR3 coding sequence is TGTGCCAGTAGTCTACGACAGGGATCTAGCACAGATACGCAGTATTTT. Translation gives CASSLRQGSSTDTQYF.

The genes are TRBV18 and TRBJ1-2; 8 positions match TRBD1. Per germline, CDR1 KGHSH and CDR2 LQKENI. The CDR3 runs to 13 residues. The trim removed 10 bases at V and 7 bases at J, leaving 11 bases unmatched. The DNA of the CDR3 is TGTGCCACCCAAGAACAGGGGGATGGTGGCTACACCTTC. Translation gives CATQEQGDGGYTF.